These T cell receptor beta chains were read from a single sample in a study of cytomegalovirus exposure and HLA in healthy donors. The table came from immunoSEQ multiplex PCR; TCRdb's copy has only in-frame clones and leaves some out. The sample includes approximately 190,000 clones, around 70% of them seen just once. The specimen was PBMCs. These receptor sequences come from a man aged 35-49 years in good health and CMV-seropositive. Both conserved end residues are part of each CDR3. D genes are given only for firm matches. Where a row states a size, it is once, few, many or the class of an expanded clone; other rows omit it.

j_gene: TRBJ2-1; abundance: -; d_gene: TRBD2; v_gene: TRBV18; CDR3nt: TGTGCCAGCTCCCCTCCCGGCGGGGGGGCGCGTGAGCAGTTCTTC; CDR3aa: CASSPPGGGAREQFF
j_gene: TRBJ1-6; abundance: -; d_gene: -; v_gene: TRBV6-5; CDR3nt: TGTGCCAGCAAAGAGTATAATTCACCCCTCCACTTT; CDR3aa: CASKEYNSPLHF
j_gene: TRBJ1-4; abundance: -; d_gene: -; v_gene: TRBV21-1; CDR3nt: TGTGCCACCCCGGGACTGCCGAATGAAAAACTGTTTTTT; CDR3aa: CATPGLPNEKLFF
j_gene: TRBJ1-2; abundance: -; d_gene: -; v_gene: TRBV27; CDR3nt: TGTGCCAGCGCCGGCGGGGTAGGCTATGGCTACACCTTC; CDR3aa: CASAGGVGYGYTF
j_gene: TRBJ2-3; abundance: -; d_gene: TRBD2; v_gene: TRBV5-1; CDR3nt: TGCGCCAGCAGCCCCCTAGCGGGGGGCCCAGATACGCAGTATTTT; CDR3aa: CASSPLAGGPDTQYF
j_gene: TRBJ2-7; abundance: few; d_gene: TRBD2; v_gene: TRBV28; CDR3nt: TGTGCCAGCAGTTTGACTAGCGGGGGGGAGTACTTC; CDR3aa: CASSLTSGGEYF
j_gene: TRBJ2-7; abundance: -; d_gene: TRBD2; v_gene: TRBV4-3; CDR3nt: TGCGCCAGCGGCCACGGACTAGCGGCCTACGAGCAGTACTTC; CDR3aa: CASGHGLAAYEQYF
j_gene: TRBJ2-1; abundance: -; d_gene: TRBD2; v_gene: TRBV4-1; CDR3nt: TGCGCCAGCAGCCAGCTCCCTAGGGGACTAGCGGGGGCCATTGGAGAGTTCTTC; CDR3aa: CASSQLPRGLAGAIGEFF
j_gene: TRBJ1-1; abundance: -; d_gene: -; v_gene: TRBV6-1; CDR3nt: TGTGCCAGCAGCCCAAGGGGTGGATTGAACACTGAAGCTTTCTTT; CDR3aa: CASSPRGGLNTEAFF
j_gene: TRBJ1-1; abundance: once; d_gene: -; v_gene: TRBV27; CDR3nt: TGTGCCAGCAGTTTAGGGGGGGCTGAAGCTTTCTTT; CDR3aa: CASSLGGAEAFF
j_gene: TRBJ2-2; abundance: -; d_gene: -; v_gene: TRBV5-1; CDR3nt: TGCGCCAGCAGCTTGGCCGGTCTTGCGGGGGCCAACACCGGGGAGCTGTTTTTT; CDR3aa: CASSLAGLAGANTGELFF
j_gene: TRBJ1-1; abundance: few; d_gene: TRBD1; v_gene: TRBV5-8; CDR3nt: TGTGCCAGCAGCCCACGTAACAGGGGGAACACTGAAGCTTTCTTT; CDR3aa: CASSPRNRGNTEAFF
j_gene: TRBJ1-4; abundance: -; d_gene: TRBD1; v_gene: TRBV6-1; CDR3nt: TGTGCCAGCAGTGCCTACAGGGGTTCAACTAATGAAAAACTGTTTTTT; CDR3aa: CASSAYRGSTNEKLFF
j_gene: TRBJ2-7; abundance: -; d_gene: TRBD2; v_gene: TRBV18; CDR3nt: TGTGCCAGCTCTTCGACTGGACTAGTCTACGAGCAGTACTTC; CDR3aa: CASSSTGLVYEQYF
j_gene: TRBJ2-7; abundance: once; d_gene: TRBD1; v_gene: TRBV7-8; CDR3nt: TGTGCCAGCAGCTTAGAGGGAGACAGGGCCTACGAGCAGTACTTC; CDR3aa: CASSLEGDRAYEQYF
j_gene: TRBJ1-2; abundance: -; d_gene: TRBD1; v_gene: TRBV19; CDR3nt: TGTGCCAGTAGTATGGCAGGGGGCACCCCCTCCTATGGCTACACCTTC; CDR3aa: CASSMAGGTPSYGYTF
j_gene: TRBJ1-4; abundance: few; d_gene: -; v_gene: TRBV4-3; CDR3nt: TGCGCCAGCAGCCAAGGTCAAGGAGCGGGCGGTGAAAAACTGTTTTTT; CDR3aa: CASSQGQGAGGEKLFF
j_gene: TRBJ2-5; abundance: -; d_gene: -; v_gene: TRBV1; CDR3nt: TGCACCAGCAGCCAAGACGGGGGGGAGACCCAGTACTTC; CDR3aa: CTSSQDGGETQYF
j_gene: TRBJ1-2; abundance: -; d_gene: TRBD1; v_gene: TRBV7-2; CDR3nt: TGTGCCAGCAGCTTACAGGGGGCTCGAGGCTACACCTTC; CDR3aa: CASSLQGARGYTF
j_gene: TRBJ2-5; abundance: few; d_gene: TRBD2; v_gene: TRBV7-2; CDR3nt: TGTGCCAGCAGCGGACTAGCGGGGGCGAAAACCAAAGAGACCCAGTACTTC; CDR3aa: CASSGLAGAKTKETQYF
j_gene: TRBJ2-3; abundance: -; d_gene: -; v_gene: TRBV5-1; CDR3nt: TGCGCCAGCAGCCCCGGCGGGGTTAGCACAGATACGCAGTATTTT; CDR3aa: CASSPGGVSTDTQYF
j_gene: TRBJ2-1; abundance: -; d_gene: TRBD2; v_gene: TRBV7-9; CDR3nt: TGTGCCAGCAGCTTAGGAAGCGGGGGGCCAAAAGAGCAGTTCTTC; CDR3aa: CASSLGSGGPKEQFF
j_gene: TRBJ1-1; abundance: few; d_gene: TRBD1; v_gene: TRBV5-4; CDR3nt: TGTGCCAGCAGCGTCACAGGGGGCACTGAAGCTTTCTTT; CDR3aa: CASSVTGGTEAFF
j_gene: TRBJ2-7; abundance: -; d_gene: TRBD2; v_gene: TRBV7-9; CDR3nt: TGTGCCAGCAGACGGACTAGCGGGGACTCCTACGAGCAGTACTTC; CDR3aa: CASRRTSGDSYEQYF
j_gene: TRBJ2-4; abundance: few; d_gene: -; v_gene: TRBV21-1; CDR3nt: TGTGCCAGCAGCAAAGACTTGCTAGCCAAAAACATTCAGTACTTC; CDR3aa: CASSKDLLAKNIQYF
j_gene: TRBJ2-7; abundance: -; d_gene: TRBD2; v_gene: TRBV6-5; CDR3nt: TGTGCCAGCAGTTACCTAGCGGGACTTCCCTACGAGCAGTACTTC; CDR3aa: CASSYLAGLPYEQYF
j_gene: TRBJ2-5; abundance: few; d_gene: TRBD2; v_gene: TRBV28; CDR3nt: TGTGCCAGCAGCTCCCCGTATGTAGCGGGAGACGAAGAGACCCAGTACTTC; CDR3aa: CASSSPYVAGDEETQYF
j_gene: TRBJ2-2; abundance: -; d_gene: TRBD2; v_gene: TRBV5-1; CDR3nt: TGCGCCAGCATGACTAGCGGGGGGTCCGGGGAGCTGTTTTTT; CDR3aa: CASMTSGGSGELFF
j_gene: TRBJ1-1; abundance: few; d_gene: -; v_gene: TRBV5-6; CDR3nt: TGTGCCAGCAGCTTAGGGGCTTATGAAGCTTTCTTT; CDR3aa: CASSLGAYEAFF
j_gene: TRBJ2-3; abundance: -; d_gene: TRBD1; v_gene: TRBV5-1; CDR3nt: TGCGCCAGCAGCTTGGAAGGGGGCGCCGGCACAGATACGCAGTATTTT; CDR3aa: CASSLEGGAGTDTQYF
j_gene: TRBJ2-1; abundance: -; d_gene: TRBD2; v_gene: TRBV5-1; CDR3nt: TGCGCCAGCAGCTTGTGGGCGGGGGGATCTGATGACAATGAGCAGTTCTTC; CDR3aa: CASSLWAGGSDDNEQFF
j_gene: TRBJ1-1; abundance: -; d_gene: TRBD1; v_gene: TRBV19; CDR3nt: TGTGCCAGTAGTCGTCCAGGGGGAAAGAACACTGAAGCTTTCTTT; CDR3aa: CASSRPGGKNTEAFF
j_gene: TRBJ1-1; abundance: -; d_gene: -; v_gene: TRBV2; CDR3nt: TGTGCCAGCCGACTCAACTTGGACAGAGTCATGAACACTGAAGCTTTCTTT; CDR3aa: CASRLNLDRVMNTEAFF
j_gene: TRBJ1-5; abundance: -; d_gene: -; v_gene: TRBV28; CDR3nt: TGTGCCAGCACACTTCCCTCCTATAGCAATCAGCCCCAGCATTTT; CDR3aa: CASTLPSYSNQPQHF
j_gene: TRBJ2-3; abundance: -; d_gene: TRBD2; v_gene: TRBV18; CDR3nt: TGTGCCAGCTCCCCGGGACTAGCGGGGGGCACAGATACGCAGTATTTT; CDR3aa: CASSPGLAGGTDTQYF
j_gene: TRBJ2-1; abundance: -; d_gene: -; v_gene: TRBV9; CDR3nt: TGTGCCAGCAGCGTAGAGGAGGCGTTTAGCTCCTACAATGAGCAGTTCTTC; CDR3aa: CASSVEEAFSSYNEQFF
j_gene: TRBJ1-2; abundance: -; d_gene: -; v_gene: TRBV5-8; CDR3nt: TGTGCCAGCAGCCCTCCCGGGAGGGACTATGGCTACACCTTC; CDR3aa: CASSPPGRDYGYTF
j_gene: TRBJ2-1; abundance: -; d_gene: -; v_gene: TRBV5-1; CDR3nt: TGCGCCAGCAGCTTGGGGCTAGCTGTCAATGAGCAGTTCTTC; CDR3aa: CASSLGLAVNEQFF
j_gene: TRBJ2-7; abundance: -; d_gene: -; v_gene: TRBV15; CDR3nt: TGTGCCACCAGCAGAGTAGGGGCAGGAAGATACGAGCAGTACTTC; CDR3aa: CATSRVGAGRYEQYF
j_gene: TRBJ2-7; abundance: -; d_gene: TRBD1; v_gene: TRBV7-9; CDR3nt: TGTGCCAGCAGCCCCCTGGGACAGGGATTTTCCTACGAGCAGTACTTC; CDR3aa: CASSPLGQGFSYEQYF
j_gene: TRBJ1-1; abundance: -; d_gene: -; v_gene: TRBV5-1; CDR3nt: TGCGCCAGCAGCTTGGCGGAGGGCACTGAAGCTTTCTTT; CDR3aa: CASSLAEGTEAFF
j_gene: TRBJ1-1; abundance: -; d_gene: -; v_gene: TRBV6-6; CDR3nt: TGTGCCAGCAGTTACTCCGGGGGGGCTCTTGAAGCTTTCTTT; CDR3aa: CASSYSGGALEAFF
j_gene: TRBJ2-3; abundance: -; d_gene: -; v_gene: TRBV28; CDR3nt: TGTGCCAGCAGTTTATCGCGGGCCGACACAGATACGCAGTATTTT; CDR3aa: CASSLSRADTDTQYF
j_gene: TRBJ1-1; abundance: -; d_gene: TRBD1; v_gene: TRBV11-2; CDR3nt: TGTGCCAGCAGCTCGATAAAGGACAGGGGGGCTTTCTTT; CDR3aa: CASSSIKDRGAFF